This T cell receptor (beta chain) was profiled in a study of graft-versus-host responses after intestinal transplantation. Regarding this clone: Its antigen is unknown.

Sequenced by immunoSEQ multiplex PCR; TCRdb stores in-frame clones only, minus some. This repertoire shows 30,000 to 50,000 clones, nearly 95% found once; its top ten account for around 0.2%. Germline V lookup: CDR1 MGHRA, CDR2 YSYEKL. V gave up 3 bases and J gave up 10 bases; unmatched junction bases: 6. There are 14 residues in the CDR3. This TCR was recovered from a human donor who was the organ donor for an intestinal transplant. This sequence joins TRBV4-1 and TRBJ2-5, with 12 nucleotides matching TRBD2. This specimen was unstimulated CD8+ T cells sorted from spleen or lymph node cells, taken before transplant. This CDR3 reads CASSQGLAGGSQYF. The DNA of the CDR3 is TGCGCCAGCAGCCAGGGCCTAGCGGGGGGGAGCCAGTACTTC.